This TCR beta chain was captured in a study of patients and donors after allogeneic stem cell transplantation. TCRdb ran MiXCR on the RT-PCR reads and lists one entry per CDR3 protein. This sample carries some 30,000 distinct CDR3 sequences, roughly 38% of them seen once, and the ten largest clones take 76%. CDR1 and CDR2 (germline): SGHTA, FQGTGA. This CDR3 is 16 amino acids long. Trimming took 5 bases from V and 5 from J, leaving 18 bases between them. The chain links TRBV7-3 to TRBJ2-2; a weak D match, TRBD2 (6 bases). Sequencing input: blood, either unsorted or a sorted T cell fraction (not recorded which). The receptor was isolated from a human donor who was either an allogeneic HSCT recipient or a stem cell or donor lymphocyte infusion donor (not recorded which). It is not recorded whose cells these are; they may come from a transplant donor. The CDR3 coding sequence is TGTGCCAGCAGCCCCCGGGGAGGCTTTAAAACCGGGGAGCTGTTTTTT. Protein product: CASSPRGGFKTGELFF.